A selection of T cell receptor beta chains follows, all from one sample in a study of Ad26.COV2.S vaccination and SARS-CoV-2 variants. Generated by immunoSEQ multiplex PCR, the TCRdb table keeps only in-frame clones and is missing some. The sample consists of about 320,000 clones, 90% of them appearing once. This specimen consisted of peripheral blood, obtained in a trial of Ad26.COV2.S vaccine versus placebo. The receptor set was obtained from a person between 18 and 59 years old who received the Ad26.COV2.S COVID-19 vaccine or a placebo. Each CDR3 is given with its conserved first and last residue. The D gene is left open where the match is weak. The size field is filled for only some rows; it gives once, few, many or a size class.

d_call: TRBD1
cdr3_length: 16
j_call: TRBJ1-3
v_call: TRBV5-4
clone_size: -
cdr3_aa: CASSLGGDRAGNTIYF
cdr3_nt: TGTGCCAGCAGCCTGGGAGGGGACAGAGCTGGAAACACCATATATTTT

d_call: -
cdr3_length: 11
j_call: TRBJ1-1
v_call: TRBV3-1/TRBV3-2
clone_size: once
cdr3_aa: CASSQNGEAFF
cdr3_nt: TGTGCCAGCAGCCAAAATGGTGAAGCTTTCTTT

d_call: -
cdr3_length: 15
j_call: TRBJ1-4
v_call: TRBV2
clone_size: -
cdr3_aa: CASYGGLGLNEKLFF
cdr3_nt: TGTGCCAGCTACGGGGGTCTCGGGCTTAATGAAAAACTGTTTTTT

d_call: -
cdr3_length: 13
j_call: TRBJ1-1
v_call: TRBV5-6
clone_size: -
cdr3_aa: CASTTGMNTEAFF
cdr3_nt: TGTGCCAGCACCACGGGCATGAACACTGAAGCTTTCTTT

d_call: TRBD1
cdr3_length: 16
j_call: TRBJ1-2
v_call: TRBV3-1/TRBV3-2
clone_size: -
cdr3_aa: CASSLTGGGVSYGYTF
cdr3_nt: TGTGCCAGCAGCCTGACAGGGGGTGGTGTATCCTATGGCTACACCTTC

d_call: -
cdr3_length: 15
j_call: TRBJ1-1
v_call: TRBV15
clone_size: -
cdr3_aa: CATSSEKGGGTEAFF
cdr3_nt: TGTGCCACCAGCAGTGAGAAGGGAGGGGGCACTGAAGCTTTCTTT

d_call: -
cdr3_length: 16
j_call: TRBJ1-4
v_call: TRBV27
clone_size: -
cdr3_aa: CASSPRTGGVFEKLFF
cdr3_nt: TGTGCCAGCAGTCCCAGAACTGGAGGGGTTTTTGAAAAACTGTTTTTT

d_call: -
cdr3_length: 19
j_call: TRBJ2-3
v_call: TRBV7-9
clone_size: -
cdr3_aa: CASSLALNRQVLDTDTQYF
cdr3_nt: TGTGCCAGCAGCTTAGCATTAAACAGACAGGTTCTTGACACAGATACGCAGTATTTT

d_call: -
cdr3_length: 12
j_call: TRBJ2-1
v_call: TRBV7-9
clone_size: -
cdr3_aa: CASSTNYNEQFF
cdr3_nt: TGTGCCAGCAGTACAAACTACAATGAGCAGTTCTTC

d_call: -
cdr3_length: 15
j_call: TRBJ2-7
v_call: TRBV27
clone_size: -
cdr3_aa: CASSFGAGSTYEQYF
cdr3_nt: TGTGCCAGCAGTTTCGGGGCAGGGTCGACCTACGAGCAGTACTTC

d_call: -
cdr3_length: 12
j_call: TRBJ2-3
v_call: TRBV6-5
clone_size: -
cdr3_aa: CASSLPLDTQYF
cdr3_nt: TGTGCCAGCAGTCTACCCCTTGATACGCAGTATTTT

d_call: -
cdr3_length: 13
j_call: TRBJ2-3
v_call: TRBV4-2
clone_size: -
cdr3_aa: CASSQERTDTQYF
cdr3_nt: TGTGCCAGCAGCCAAGAGCGCACAGATACGCAGTATTTT

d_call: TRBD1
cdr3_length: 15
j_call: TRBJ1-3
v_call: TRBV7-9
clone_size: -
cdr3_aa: CASSWDRDSGNTIYF
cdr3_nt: TGTGCCAGCAGCTGGGACAGGGATTCTGGAAACACCATATATTTT

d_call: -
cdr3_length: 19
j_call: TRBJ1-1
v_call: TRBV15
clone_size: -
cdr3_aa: CATSTLEEDYWGGNTEAFF
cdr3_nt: TGTGCCACCAGCACCCTGGAGGAGGACTATTGGGGGGGGAACACTGAAGCTTTCTTT

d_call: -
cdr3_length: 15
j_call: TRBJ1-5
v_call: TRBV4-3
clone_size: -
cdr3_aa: CASSRTALSNQPQHF
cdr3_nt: TGCGCCAGCAGCCGGACAGCTCTTAGCAATCAGCCCCAGCATTTT

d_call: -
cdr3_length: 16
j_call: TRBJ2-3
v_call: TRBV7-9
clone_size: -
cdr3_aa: CASSLFSSTHTDTQYF
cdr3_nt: TGTGCCAGCAGCTTATTTTCCAGCACGCATACAGATACGCAGTATTTT

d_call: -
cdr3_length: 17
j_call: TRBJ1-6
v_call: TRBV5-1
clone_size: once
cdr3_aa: CASSRTRDSRHNSPLHF
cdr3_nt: TGCGCCAGCAGCCGGACTAGGGACTCCCGACATAATTCACCCCTCCACTTT

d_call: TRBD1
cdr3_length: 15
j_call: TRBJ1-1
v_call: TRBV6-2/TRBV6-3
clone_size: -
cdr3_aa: CASSRQGTGGTEAFF
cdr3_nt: TGTGCCAGCAGTCGCCAGGGGACAGGGGGGACTGAAGCTTTCTTT

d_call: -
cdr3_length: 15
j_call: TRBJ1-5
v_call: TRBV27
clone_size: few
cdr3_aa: CASSLVRHLNQPQHF
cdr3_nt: TGTGCCAGCAGTTTAGTAAGACACCTCAATCAGCCCCAGCATTTT

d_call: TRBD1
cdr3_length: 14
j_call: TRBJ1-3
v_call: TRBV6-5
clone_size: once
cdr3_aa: CASSTGGSGNTIYF
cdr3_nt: TGTGCCAGCAGTACAGGGGGCTCTGGAAACACCATATATTTT

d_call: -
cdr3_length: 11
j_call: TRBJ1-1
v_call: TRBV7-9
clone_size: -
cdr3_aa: CASSPRTEAFF
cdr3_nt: TGTGCCAGCAGCCCTCGGACTGAAGCTTTCTTT

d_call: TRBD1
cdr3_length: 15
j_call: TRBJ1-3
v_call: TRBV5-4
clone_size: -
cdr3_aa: CASTHGTGPGNTIYF
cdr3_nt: TGTGCCAGCACCCATGGGACAGGGCCTGGAAACACCATATATTTT

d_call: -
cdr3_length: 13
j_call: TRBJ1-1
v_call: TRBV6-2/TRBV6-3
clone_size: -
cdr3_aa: CASSYSGETEAFF
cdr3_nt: TGTGCCAGCAGTTACTCAGGAGAGACTGAAGCTTTCTTT

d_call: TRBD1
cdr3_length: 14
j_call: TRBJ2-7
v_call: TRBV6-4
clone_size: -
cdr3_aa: CASPQDRGFYEQYF
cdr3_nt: TGTGCCAGCCCTCAGGACAGGGGATTCTACGAGCAGTACTTC

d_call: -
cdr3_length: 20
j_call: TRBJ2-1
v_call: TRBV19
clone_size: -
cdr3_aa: CASSISTRSLPTRETNEQFF
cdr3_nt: TGTGCCAGTAGTATCTCGACTAGGTCGCTTCCCACCAGAGAGACCAATGAGCAGTTCTTC

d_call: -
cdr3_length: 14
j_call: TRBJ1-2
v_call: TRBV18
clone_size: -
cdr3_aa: CASREGGSGYGYTF
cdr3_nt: TGTGCCAGCCGGGAGGGGGGGTCCGGCTATGGCTACACCTTC

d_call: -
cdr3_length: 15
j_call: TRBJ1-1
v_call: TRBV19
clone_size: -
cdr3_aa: CASSPGTTGNTEAFF
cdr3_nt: TGTGCCAGTAGTCCTGGGACCACAGGGAACACTGAAGCTTTCTTT

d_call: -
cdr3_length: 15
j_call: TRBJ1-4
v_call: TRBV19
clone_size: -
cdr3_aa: CASSISSSGREKLFF
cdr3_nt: TGTGCCAGTAGTATATCGTCGTCAGGGAGGGAGAAACTGTTTTTT

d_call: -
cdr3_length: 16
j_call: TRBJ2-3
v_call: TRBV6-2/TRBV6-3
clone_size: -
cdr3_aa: CASSYEDGGDTDTQYF
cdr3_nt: TGTGCCAGCAGTTATGAAGATGGAGGAGACACAGATACGCAGTATTTT

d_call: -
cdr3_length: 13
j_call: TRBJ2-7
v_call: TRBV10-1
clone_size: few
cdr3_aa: CASSEFGYYEQYF
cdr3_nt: TGCGCCAGCAGTGAGTTTGGGTACTACGAGCAGTACTTC

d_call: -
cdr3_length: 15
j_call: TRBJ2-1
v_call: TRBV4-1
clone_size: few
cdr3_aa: CASSQGPGSYNEQFF
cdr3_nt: TGCGCCAGCAGCCAAGGACCGGGCTCCTACAATGAGCAGTTCTTC

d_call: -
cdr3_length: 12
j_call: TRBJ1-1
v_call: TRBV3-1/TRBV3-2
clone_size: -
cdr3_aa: CASSPGTFEAFF
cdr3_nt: TGTGCCAGCAGCCCTGGGACTTTTGAAGCTTTCTTT

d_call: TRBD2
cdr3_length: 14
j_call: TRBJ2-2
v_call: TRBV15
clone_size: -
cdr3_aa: CATSKGGGTGELFF
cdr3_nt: TGTGCCACCAGCAAGGGCGGGGGCACCGGGGAGCTGTTTTTT

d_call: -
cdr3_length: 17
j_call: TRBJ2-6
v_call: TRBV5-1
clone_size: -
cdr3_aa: CASSQGHSSSGANVLTF
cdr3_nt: TGCGCCAGCAGCCAGGGGCATTCCAGCTCTGGGGCCAACGTCCTGACTTTC

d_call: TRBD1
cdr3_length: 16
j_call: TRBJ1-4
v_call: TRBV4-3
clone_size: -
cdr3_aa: CASSQGGRTGYEKLFF
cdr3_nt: TGCGCCAGCAGCCAAGGGGGGAGGACAGGGTATGAAAAACTGTTTTTT

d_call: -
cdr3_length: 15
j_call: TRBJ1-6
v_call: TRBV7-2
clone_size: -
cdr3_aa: CASSFEGLWNSPLHF
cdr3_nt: TGTGCCAGCAGCTTCGAGGGGCTTTGGAATTCACCCCTCCACTTT

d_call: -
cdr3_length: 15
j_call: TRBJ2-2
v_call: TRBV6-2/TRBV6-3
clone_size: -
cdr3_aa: CASSYGLENTGELFF
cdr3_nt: TGTGCCAGCAGTTACGGGCTGGAGAACACCGGGGAGCTGTTTTTT

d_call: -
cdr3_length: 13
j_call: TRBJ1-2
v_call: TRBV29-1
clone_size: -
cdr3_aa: CSVDTGVLYGYTF
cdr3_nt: TGCAGCGTGGACACCGGGGTATTATATGGCTACACCTTC

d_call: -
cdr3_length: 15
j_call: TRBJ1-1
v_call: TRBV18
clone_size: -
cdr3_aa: CASSPRTGLNTEAFF
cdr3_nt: TGTGCCAGCTCACCACGCACAGGGCTGAACACTGAAGCTTTCTTT

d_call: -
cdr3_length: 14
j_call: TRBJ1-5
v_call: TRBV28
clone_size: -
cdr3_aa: CASSPGQYNQPQHF
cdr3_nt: TGTGCCAGCAGCCCCGGACAGTACAATCAGCCCCAGCATTTT

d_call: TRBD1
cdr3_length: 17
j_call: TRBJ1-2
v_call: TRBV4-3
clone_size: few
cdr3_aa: CASSLLTGGKLNYGYTF
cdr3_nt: TGCGCCAGCAGCCTCCTGACAGGGGGGAAACTAAACTATGGCTACACCTTC